This TCR beta chain appears in the sequencing data of a study of T cells in Graves' hyperthyroidism and ophthalmopathy. This clonotype was counted ten times or more. Its antigen remains unidentified. Study-wide results and caveats: Blood samples included most of the expanded thyroid clonotypes exceeding 0.001. It was a median about seven months before onset that the model predicted ophthalmopathy.

Isolation of PBMCs was performed on about 10 ml fresh peripheral blood. CDR1 and CDR2 from the germline V gene are SQVTM and ANQGSEA. The CDR3 spans 14 residues. V was shortened by 2 bases and J by 1 base, with 11 bases between the two germline ends. RNA transcripts yielded amplified TCR beta CDR3 regions. HTBI primers drove first-round RT-PCR of the TCR CDR3. TCRdb re-called the multiplex PCR reads with MiXCR, one entry per CDR3 protein. The table has about half a million distinct CDR3 sequences, around a quarter seen once; the top ten hold around 10%. What was sequenced was blood. This sequence joins TRBV29-1 and TRBJ1-2; weak D call: TRBD1 (6 bases). The clonotype was recovered from a woman in her thirties with Graves' ophthalmopathy. The CDR3 here is CSVELQGYNYGYTF. The CDR3 region has the DNA TGCAGCGTTGAACTACAGGGCTATAACTATGGCTACACCTTC.